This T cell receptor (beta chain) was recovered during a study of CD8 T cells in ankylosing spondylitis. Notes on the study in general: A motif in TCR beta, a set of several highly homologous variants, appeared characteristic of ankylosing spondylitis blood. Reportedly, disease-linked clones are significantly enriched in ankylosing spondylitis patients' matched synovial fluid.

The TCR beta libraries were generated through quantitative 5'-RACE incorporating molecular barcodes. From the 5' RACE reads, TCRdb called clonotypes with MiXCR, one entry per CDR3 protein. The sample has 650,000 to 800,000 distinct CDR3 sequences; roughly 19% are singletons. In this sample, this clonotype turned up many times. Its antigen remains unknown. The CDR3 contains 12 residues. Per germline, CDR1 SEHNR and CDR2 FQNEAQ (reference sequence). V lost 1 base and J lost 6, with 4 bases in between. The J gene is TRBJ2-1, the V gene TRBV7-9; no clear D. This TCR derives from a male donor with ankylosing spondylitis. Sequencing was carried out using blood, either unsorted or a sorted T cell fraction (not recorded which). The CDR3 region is CASSLVINEQFF. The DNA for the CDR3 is TGTGCCAGCAGCTTAGTCATCAATGAGCAGTTCTTC.